This T cell receptor (beta chain) was documented in a study of cytomegalovirus exposure and HLA in healthy donors. Study-wide results and limits: Indistinguishable V segments, including TRBV6-2 and TRBV6-3, were excluded.

With respect to this clone: Its antigen is unknown.

PCR employed 60 Vbeta and 13 Jbeta primers. In the original processing: Later analysis identified tens of millions of unique TCR beta chains, around 10 million shared. Sequenced by immunoSEQ multiplex PCR; TCRdb stores in-frame clones only, minus some. V and J calls and clone size are those listed in that table; D and trimming were worked out from the DNA. This sample has fewer than 150,000 clones, with roughly three quarters found just once. This CDR3 has 13 residues. Germline CDR1 reads SNHLY; CDR2 reads FYNNEI. V usage is TRBV2 and J usage is TRBJ2-2; D might be TRBD1 (5 bases). The clonotype originates from a man between 25 and 39 years old in good health and CMV-seronegative. The sequencing sample was made of PBMCs. The CDR3 nucleotides read TGTGCAGCCAAACAGGCGAACACCGGGGAGCTGTTTTTT. Protein: CAAKQANTGELFF.